The TCR beta chain described here comes from a study of PD-1 blockade in mismatch repair-deficient tumors. Study-level information: All were previously treated, progressing patients with over 9 mismatch repair-deficient cancer types.

The CDR3 has 15 residues. V was trimmed by 3 bases and J by 0 bases, leaving 10 bases between them. The germline V gene encodes CDR1 SGHDT and CDR2 YYEEEE. Every patient had mismatch repair deficiency by PCR or immunohistochemistry. Notes on this clone: Antigen unknown.

Study-level points and caveats: After pembrolizumab, tumor-resident clones rose rapidly, then generally contracted before radiologic responses.

Assay used: immunoSEQ multiplex PCR; TCRdb lists only in-frame clones, some missing. The repertoire includes around 120,000 clones, about nine tenths of them detected once, and roughly 12% sits in the top ten. The chain uses TRBV5-6 and TRBJ2-1, with D perhaps matching TRBD1 or TRBD2 (5 bases each). Here the sequenced sample was peripheral blood, taken roughly 70 weeks after starting pembrolizumab. The TCR comes from an adult with mismatch repair-deficient cancer. In DNA, the CDR3 is TGTGCCAGCAGCTGGGGGTACAGCTCCTACAATGAGCAGTTCTTC. Translation gives CASSWGYSSYNEQFF.